These 18 T cell receptor beta chains were sequenced from one sample in a study of identical twins. TCRdb re-called the 5' RACE reads through MiXCR, storing one row per CDR3 protein. The sample carries under 900,000 distinct CDR3 sequences, roughly 20% recorded once. The data were also submitted as part of a second study, on T cells expressing NK-cell markers.

Material for sequencing was PBMCs. The source of these receptors is a woman younger than 35 in good health.

The chain couples TRBV21-1 to TRBJ2-4; TRBD2 reflects the table's D call only, with no check against the DNA. TRBV21-1 is annotated as a pseudogene. This CDR3 comprises 17 residues. The CDR3: CASSRTSGLLAKNIQYF. DNA of the CDR3: TGTGCCAGCAGCCGGACTAGCGGACTACTAGCCAAAAACATTCAGTACTTC.

This clonotype has just a few counts. The V gene is TRBV20-1, the J gene TRBJ2-3, with 8 bases lining up with TRBD2. J was trimmed by 6 bases and V by 3 bases; bases with no gene match: 8. Germline-derived CDR1 and CDR2 are DFQATT and SNEGSKA (reference sequence). The CDR3 consists of 14 residues. This CDR3 reads CSASSLAGRDTQYF. The CDR3 DNA reads as TGCAGTGCTAGCTCGTTAGCGGGACGTGATACGCAGTATTTT.

This clonotype was counted between two and nine times. The V and J genes are TRBV14 and TRBJ1-1; no reliable D call. The V end was cut by 0 bases, the J end by 4 bases, with 6 bases between. CDR1 SGHDN and CDR2 FVKESK come from the germline V gene. The CDR3 loop spans 13 amino acids. The CDR3: CASSQESPTEAFF. The CDR3 bases are TGTGCCAGCAGCCAAGAATCACCCACTGAAGCTTTCTTT.

Worth noting for this clonotype: Mismatch with germline at one junction end may stem from a read error. The chain combines TRBV3-1 with TRBJ2-6; D call uncertain. The CDR3 has 19 amino acids. Germline lookup yields CDR1 LGHDT and CDR2 YNNKEL (reference sequence). CDR3 amino acids: CASCQIWTSKRSGANVLTF. For the CDR3, the DNA is TGTGCCAGCTGCCAAATCTGGACGTCGAAACGGTCTGGGGCCAACGTCCTGACTTTC.

This clonotype was counted between two and nine times. The chain couples TRBV2 to TRBJ1-1, with D possibly matching TRBD1 (6 bases). From germline, CDR1 is SNHLY and CDR2 FYNNEI. The germline V and J ends were trimmed by 6 bases and 6 bases, with 14 bases remaining between them. CDR3 length: 13 residues. The chain's CDR3 is CASRSRGSSEAFF. The DNA of the CDR3 is TGTGCCAGCAGAAGCAGGGGAAGTTCTGAAGCTTTCTTT.

The V call is TRBV20-1, the J call TRBJ2-3; the match to TRBD2 covers 9 bases. The germline gives CDR1 DFQATT, CDR2 SNEGSKA (reference sequence). There are 15 residues in the CDR3. V lost 1 base and J lost 4; bases outside the gene matches: 6. The CDR3 sequence is CSARVAGGSPDTQYF. In DNA form, the CDR3 reads TGCAGTGCTAGAGTTGCGGGGGGGTCCCCAGATACGCAGTATTTT.

In this sample, this clonotype turned up a few times. The rearrangement joins TRBV5-4 to TRBJ1-2; possible D gene TRBD1, 5 bases. Trimming removed 1 base at V and 3 bases at J, with 13 bases between. This CDR3 has 15 residues. Germline-derived CDR1 and CDR2 are SGHNT and YYREEE (reference sequence). In nucleotides, the CDR3 is TGTGCCAGCAGCTTGAGAAGTCGACAGCACTATGGCTACACCTTC. It yields the protein CASSLRSRQHYGYTF. Based on the CDR3 plus reference TRBV5-4 and TRBJ1-2, the full variable domain is ETGVTQSPTHLIKTRGQQVTLRCSSQSGHNTVSWYQQALGQGPQFIFQYYREEENGRGNFPPRFSGLQFPNYSSELNVNALELDDSALYLCASSLRSRQHYGYTFGSGTRLTVV.

The rearrangement joins TRBV29-1 to TRBJ2-7, with 13 positions matching TRBD2. CDR1 is SQVTM and CDR2 is ANQGSEA in the germline V gene. J was trimmed by 8 bases and V by 7 bases; bases with no gene match: 11. The length of the CDR3 is 14 residues. The CDR3 bases are TGCAGCGCCGTCTCCGGGACTAGCGGGGTGCAGCAGTACTTC. Amino acids: CSAVSGTSGVQQYF.

This clonotype was picked up a small number of times. The V gene is TRBV7-2, the J gene TRBJ2-1, with D uncertain. Deletions cut 1 base from V and 8 bases from J, with 12 bases between. The germline V gene has CDR1 SGHTA and CDR2 FQGNSA. CDR3 length equals 14 residues. Here the CDR3 reads CASSLGIHMYEQFF. CDR3 bases: TGTGCCAGCAGCTTAGGTATTCATATGTATGAGCAGTTCTTC.

This chain joins TRBV10-3 and TRBJ2-3; a possible D gene is TRBD1 (6 bases). Germline assignment: CDR1 ENHRY and CDR2 SYGVKD. The CDR3 sequence is 14 residues long. The V end was cut by 4 bases, the J end by 6 bases, with 14 bases between. CDR3 bases: TGTGCCATCAGTGCAGGACAGTTGGCGGATACGCAGTATTTT. Its translation: CAISAGQLADTQYF.

The chain uses TRBV12-3 or TRBV12-4 and TRBJ2-1; maybe TRBD1 (6 bases). Trimming cost V 6 bases and J 2 bases, with 11 bases left between them. The CDR3 consists of 14 residues. DNA of the CDR3: TGTGCCAGCAGCCCGACAGGACCCTACAATGAGCAGTTCTTC. The encoded protein is CASSPTGPYNEQFF.

The V call is TRBV5-1, the J call TRBJ2-1, with 7 bases matching TRBD2. The trim removed 6 bases at V and 0 bases at J, leaving 9 bases unmatched. Looked up from germline, CDR1 is SGHRS and CDR2 is YFSETQ. CDR3 length equals 16 residues. CDR3 amino acids: CASITSEKSSYNEQFF. The CDR3 nucleotides read TGCGCCAGCATAACTAGCGAAAAGAGCTCCTACAATGAGCAGTTCTTC. Looking up the rest from reference TRBV5-1 and TRBJ2-1 gives the full variable domain: KAGVTQTPRYLIKTRGQQVTLSCSPISGHRSVSWYQQTPGQGLQFLFEYFSETQRNKGNFPGRFSGRQFSNSRSEMNVSTLELGDSALYLCASITSEKSSYNEQFFGPGTRLTVL.

The J gene is TRBJ1-1, the V gene TRBV5-1, with D uncertain. The V end lost 2 bases, the J end lost 0 bases, and 8 bases lay between the germline ends. The CDR3 runs to 14 residues. Germline loops: CDR1 SGHRS, CDR2 YFSETQ. CDR3 DNA: TGCGCCAGCAGCTTAAACAATCTGAACACTGAAGCTTTCTTT. Protein product: CASSLNNLNTEAFF.

This clonotype has a handful of counts. This chain links TRBV10-3 with TRBJ2-5; 10 positions match TRBD2. CDR1 ENHRY and CDR2 SYGVKD come from the germline V gene. The V and J ends lost 7 bases and 5 bases, in that order; junction bases with no gene match: 7. This CDR3 has 14 amino acids. In nucleotides, the CDR3 is TGTGCCATCAAATCAGCGGGAGGGCCGGAGACCCAGTACTTC. This translates into CAIKSAGGPETQYF.

Turning to this clonotype: This may arise from a read error, as a much more abundant clone is one base away. The chain has TRBV24-1 and TRBJ2-2, with D unresolved. The CDR3 covers 11 residues. Germline CDR1 reads KGHDR; CDR2 reads SFDVKD. Deletions cut 11 bases from V and 1 base from J, with 4 bases between. DNA for the CDR3: TGTGCCAGGGGGAACACCGGGGAGCTGTTTTTT. It specifies CARGNTGELFF.

The genes are TRBV7-9 and TRBJ2-2; tentatively, D is TRBD1 (6 bases). The V and J ends lost 2 bases and 6 bases respectively, with 10 bases between them. This CDR3 is 14 amino acids long. Germline CDR1 is SEHNR and CDR2 is FQNEAQ (reference sequence). The CDR3, as DNA: TGTGCCAGCAGCTTACAGGGGCGAGCCGGGGAGCTGTTTTTT. Translating gives CASSLQGRAGELFF.

This chain connects TRBV20-1 to TRBJ2-7, with a weak D call TRBD1 (6 bases). With 3 bases removed from V and 6 bases from J, the gap between germline ends came to 9 bases. This CDR3 contains 11 residues. Germline-derived CDR1 and CDR2 are DFQATT and SNEGSKA (reference sequence). For the CDR3, the DNA is TGCAGTGCTAGTGCAGGGGTCGAGCAGTACTTC. It is translated as CSASAGVEQYF.

A word on this clonotype: Germline and junction disagree at one end, which may indicate a read error. The genes are TRBV6-1 and TRBJ2-1; 7 nucleotides agree with TRBD2. The CDR3 covers 13 residues. Germline V gives CDR1 MNHNS, CDR2 SASEGT. The DNA for the CDR3 is TGTGCCACCCATAGCGGGTCCTACAATGAGCAGCTCTTC. Translating it yields CATHSGSYNEQLF.